This TCR beta chain was sequenced during a study of long-term antiretroviral therapy in people with HIV. Study-wide findings and caveats: HIV repertoires showed narrower CDR3 length ranges than controls.

No donor had fewer than one pre-ART PBMC sample or fewer than two post-ART PBMC samples. Each participant with HIV received care in the United States. Before they underwent DNA extraction, samples held roughly 0.9-10 million cryopreserved PBMC. Looked up from germline, CDR1 is MNHEY and CDR2 is SVGAGI. Trimming took 8 bases from V and 7 from J; bases not matched to a gene: 11. There are 14 residues in the CDR3. With respect to this clone: Its target is not known.

Survey level was the resolution at which the v3.0 immunoSEQ assay ran. Assay used: immunoSEQ multiplex PCR; TCRdb lists only in-frame clones, some missing. The table includes 34,000 or so clones, approximately 95% detected once. The sequence came from a woman in her forties or fifties with HIV. The chain joins TRBV6-5 to TRBJ1-2; 9 bases map to TRBD1. The sequences come from unsorted PBMCs, collected more than 5 years after starting antiretroviral therapy. Here the CDR3 DNA reads TGTGCCAGCCAGCTGACAACAGGGGGCGGTGGCTACACCTTC. It is translated as CASQLTTGGGGYTF.